The source of this T cell receptor beta chain is a study of cytomegalovirus exposure and HLA in healthy donors. Study background: Earlier, 150 million to 200 million T cells were analyzed, and 117 million unique TCR beta sequences were found among them.

Study-wide results and limits: V- and J-gene trimming in TCR beta was tied to a missense DCLRE1C variant by an analysis performed later. A further, later analysis showed that HLA-associated TCR beta chains (compared with equally common others) were more clonally expanded. Most TCR sequences were rare, but some public TCRs occurred in many donors.

In the PCR, 60 Vbeta and 13 Jbeta primers were used. Clones were sequenced by immunoSEQ multiplex PCR, and TCRdb holds only the in-frame ones, with some missing. The data contain under 140,000 clones, around three quarters of them singletons. This clone was seen a handful of times. No antigen is known for it. Looked up from germline, CDR1 is LNHDA and CDR2 is SQIVND (reference sequence). CDR3 length equals 15 residues. V was pared by 6 bases and J by 0 bases, with 7 bases of the junction left unmatched. Sample: PBMCs. The receptor's source is a woman in her thirties in good health and CMV-seronegative. This chain connects TRBV19 to TRBJ1-2; 7 positions agree with TRBD1. CDR3 sequence: CASRRPGQPNYGYTF. The CDR3 bases are TGTGCCAGTAGACGCCCGGGACAGCCTAACTATGGCTACACCTTC. Full variable domain (outside the CDR3, taken from reference TRBV19 and TRBJ1-2): DGGITQSPKYLFRKEGQNVTLSCEQNLNHDAMYWYRQDPGQGLRLIYYSQIVNDFQKGDIAEGYSVSREKKESFPLTVTSAQKNPTAFYLCASRRPGQPNYGYTFGSGTRLTVV.